The 28 T cell receptor beta chains presented below share a single source sample, sequenced in a study of T cell responses to AZD1222 COVID-19 vaccine. Profiled with immunoSEQ multiplex PCR; TCRdb holds only in-frame clones, not every one. This table holds roughly 120,000 clones, about 90% found once. The specimen was peripheral blood, collected on day 0 of AZD1222 vaccination. These receptors came from an adult in good health.

V usage is TRBV6-1 and J usage is TRBJ2-7; D tentatively fits TRBD1 or TRBD2 (5 bases each). This CDR3 spans 15 amino acids. Trimming pared 1 base from V and 3 bases from J, leaving 13 bases between. Germline V gene data show CDR1 as MNHNS and CDR2 as SASEGT. CDR3 region: CASSEGVSRGYEQYF. In nucleotides, the CDR3 is TGTGCCAGCAGTGAAGGTGTTTCGAGGGGCTACGAGCAGTACTTC.

V and J are TRBV9 and TRBJ2-1; D is unclear. The CDR3 sequence is 12 residues long. V was cut by 2 bases and J by 5 bases, with 5 bases left in between. Per germline, CDR1 SGDLS and CDR2 YYNGEE. CDR3 in DNA: TGTGCCAGCAGCGTGGCCAACAATGAGCAGTTCTTC. Its translation: CASSVANNEQFF.

This clone has a single count. At the DNA level, this CDR3 is encoded by other sequences in the same sample as well. The chain carries TRBV28 and TRBJ2-5, with D unclear. The germline V and J ends were trimmed by 2 bases and 0 bases, with 1 base remaining between them. This CDR3 is 12 amino acids long. Per germline, CDR1 MDHEN and CDR2 SYDVKM. CDR3 loop: CASSLNQETQYF. The CDR3 coding sequence is TGTGCCAGCAGTTTAAACCAAGAGACCCAGTACTTC.

This clone was seen a few times. The chain carries TRBV6-2 or TRBV6-3 and TRBJ2-7, with 9 bases that match TRBD1. The V gene end was trimmed by 2 bases and the J gene end by 4 bases; junction bases not matched to a gene: 9. The CDR3 runs 16 residues. Germline lookup yields CDR1 MNHEY and CDR2 SVGEGT. The CDR3 DNA is TGTGCCAGCAGTTACAGACAGGGGGTCGTTTTTTACGAGCAGTACTTC. Translated, it gives CASSYRQGVVFYEQYF.

The chain carries TRBV19 and TRBJ1-3; D call uncertain. The CDR3 is made up of 16 amino acids. V lost 3 bases and J lost 3, with 15 bases in between. Germline V gives CDR1 LNHDA, CDR2 SQIVND (reference sequence). The CDR3 bases are TGTGCCAGTAGTATCTCCGGGAGACCGAGTGGAAACACCATATATTTT. It yields the protein CASSISGRPSGNTIYF.

The chain has TRBV7-9 and TRBJ1-2, with 8 bases aligning to TRBD1. V was clipped by 5 bases and J by 7 bases; unmatched bases: 6. This CDR3 has 13 amino acids. In germline, CDR1 is SEHNR, CDR2 FQNEAQ (reference sequence). This CDR3 is CASSGQGVSGYTF. In DNA, the CDR3 is TGTGCCAGCAGCGGACAGGGTGTCTCTGGCTACACCTTC.

CDR3: CASSPQWLGVTEAFF. The DNA of the CDR3 is TGTGCCAGCAGCCCCCAATGGTTGGGGGTCACTGAAGCTTTCTTT. The chain recombines TRBV14 with TRBJ1-1; possible D gene TRBD1, 5 bases. The CDR3 is 15 residues long. V lost 4 bases, J lost 4 bases, and 16 bases lay in between. The germline V gene encodes CDR1 SGHDN and CDR2 FVKESK.

The chain recombines TRBV5-6 with TRBJ1-2, with 7 bases aligning to TRBD1. Trimming at V came to 1 base and at J to 4 bases, leaving 7 bases not matched to a gene. The germline CDR1 and CDR2 sequences are SGHDT and YYEEEE. This CDR3 spans 15 amino acids. The CDR3 sequence is CASSLKQGISYGYTF. The CDR3, as DNA: TGTGCCAGCAGCTTGAAACAGGGGATTAGCTATGGCTACACCTTC. The full variable domain, rest sourced from reference TRBV5-6 and TRBJ1-2, is DAGVTQSPTHLIKTRGQQVTLRCSPKSGHDTVSWYQQALGQGPQFIFQYYEEEERQRGNFPDRFSGHQFPNYSSELNVNALLLGDSALYLCASSLKQGISYGYTFGSGTRLTVV.

J is TRBJ1-2 and V is TRBV28; a possible D gene is TRBD1 (6 bases). The V end was cut by 5 bases, the J end by 0 bases, with 13 bases between. Germline CDR1 is MDHEN and CDR2 is SYDVKM. The length of the CDR3 is 15 residues. CDR3 in DNA: TGTGCCAGCAGTCTCGGACAGCGACCTAACTATGGCTACACCTTC. This encodes CASSLGQRPNYGYTF.

CDR3 in amino acids: CATSRDPAGGTDTQYF. The CDR3 DNA is TGTGCCACCAGCAGAGACCCTGCAGGGGGCACAGATACGCAGTATTTT. This chain links TRBV15 with TRBJ2-3; D is perhaps TRBD1 (6 bases). Trimming cost V 0 bases and J 1 base, with 11 bases left between them. This CDR3 contains 16 residues. Germline values: CDR1 LNHNV, CDR2 YYDKDF (reference sequence).

CDR3 coding DNA: TGTGCCAGCTCACCCGACACGAACACTGAAGCTTTCTTT. This codes for CASSPDTNTEAFF. The genes are TRBV18 and TRBJ1-1; D gene ambiguous. Trimming took 3 bases from V and 1 from J, leaving 6 bases between them. Per germline, CDR1 KGHSH and CDR2 LQKENI. This CDR3 is built from 13 residues.

V usage is TRBV3-1 (or the pseudogene TRBV3-2) and J usage is TRBJ1-2; a possible D gene is TRBD1 (5 bases). The CDR3 totals 13 residues. The germline V gene has CDR1 LGHDT and CDR2 YNNKEL (reference sequence). Trimming took 2 bases from V and 8 from J, leaving 12 bases between them. In DNA form, the CDR3 reads TGTGCCAGCAGCCAAAGGGGCCTGGGGGGCTACACCTTC. This codes for CASSQRGLGGYTF.

The chain employs TRBV21-1 and TRBJ1-3; the table gives TRBD1 as D, unverified against the DNA. TRBV21-1 is a documented pseudogene. CDR3 length: 17 residues. CDR3 bases: TGTGCCAGCAGAACCGACAGGGTGGAGGAACGTGGAAACACCATATATTTT. The encoded protein is CASRTDRVEERGNTIYF.

The CDR3 loop reads CASSISGTANTEAFF. The CDR3 DNA sequence: TGTGCCAGTAGTATATCCGGGACAGCGAACACTGAAGCTTTCTTT. The chain recombines TRBV19 with TRBJ1-1, with 7 bases that match TRBD1. The J segment lost 1 base and the V segment lost 2 bases, leaving 4 bases of the junction unmatched. Germline V gene lookup returns CDR1 LNHDA and CDR2 SQIVND (reference sequence). This CDR3 has 15 amino acids.

This chain links TRBV28 with TRBJ1-6; 10 bases are a match to TRBD1. Germline values: CDR1 MDHEN, CDR2 SYDVKM. The CDR3 length is 15 residues. V dropped 6 bases and J dropped 9; count of bases not matched to a gene: 8. This chain's CDR3 is CASSTTGGAASPLHF. CDR3 in DNA: TGTGCCAGCAGCACGACAGGGGGCGCGGCTTCACCCCTCCACTTT.

On this clone itself: Other nucleotide sequences from this sample produce the same CDR3. The V gene is TRBV4-3, the J gene TRBJ1-1; D not certain. The CDR3 covers 12 residues. The germline V gene encodes CDR1 LGHNA and CDR2 YSLEER. Trimming cost V 4 bases and J 1 base, with 4 bases left between them. This chain's CDR3 is CASSRGNTEAFF. CDR3 DNA: TGCGCCAGCAGCCGGGGGAACACTGAAGCTTTCTTT.

The rearrangement uses TRBV11-2 and TRBJ1-1; D remains unclear. Germline V gene sequence: CDR1 SGHAT, CDR2 FQNNGV. Trimming pared 0 bases from V and 5 bases from J, leaving 10 bases between. The CDR3 loop spans 14 amino acids. This chain's CDR3 is CASSLDQAVTEAFF. In nucleotides, the CDR3 is TGTGCCAGCAGCTTAGACCAGGCAGTAACTGAAGCTTTCTTT.

This clone was recorded once. The CDR3 bases are TGTGCCAGCAGCTTGGGAGGGAGCACCTACGAGCAGTACTTC. Its protein product is CASSLGGSTYEQYF. The chain is built from TRBV5-6 and TRBJ2-7; a possible D gene is TRBD2 (5 bases). The germline V gene encodes CDR1 SGHDT and CDR2 YYEEEE. Trimming left V 0 bases short and J 2 bases short, with 9 bases between. The CDR3 spans 14 residues.

This chain uses TRBV5-6 with TRBJ1-1; D is unresolved. This CDR3 comprises 15 residues. Trimming took off 4 bases at V and 0 bases at J, with 13 bases between the two ends. From germline, CDR1 is SGHDT and CDR2 YYEEEE. CDR3 in amino acids: CASSLVSALNTEAFF. In DNA, the CDR3 is TGTGCCAGCAGCCTAGTCAGCGCCCTGAACACTGAAGCTTTCTTT. The full variable domain, with the rest looked up from reference TRBV5-6 and TRBJ1-1, is DAGVTQSPTHLIKTRGQQVTLRCSPKSGHDTVSWYQQALGQGPQFIFQYYEEEERQRGNFPDRFSGHQFPNYSSELNVNALLLGDSALYLCASSLVSALNTEAFFGQGTRLTVV.

The chain uses TRBV15 and TRBJ2-1, with D tentatively TRBD2 (7 bases). The V end was cut by 1 base, the J end by 6 bases, with 16 bases between. CDR1 is LNHNV, CDR2 YYDKDF, per germline (reference sequence). This CDR3 has 16 amino acids. The CDR3 sequence: CATSRGFEGGANEQFF. The CDR3 bases are TGTGCCACCAGCAGAGGGTTTGAGGGGGGGGCCAATGAGCAGTTCTTC.

This chain connects TRBV11-2 to TRBJ2-5, with D hard to call. There are 14 residues in the CDR3. V was clipped by 5 bases and J by 3 bases, with 13 bases between them. The V gene's germline CDR1 is SGHAT and CDR2 FQNNGV. CDR3 sequence reads: CASSRTPSEETQYF. The CDR3, as DNA: TGTGCCAGCAGCCGAACACCGTCGGAAGAGACCCAGTACTTC.

Turning to this clone: One end of the junction fails to match germline, which may point to a read error. The CDR3 sequence is CASSEPGEFLNF. The CDR3 nucleotides read TGCGCCAGCAGTGAACCGGGTGAGTTCTTAAACTTC. V and J are TRBV10-1 and TRBJ2-5; D ambiguous. In germline, CDR1 is WNHNN, CDR2 SYGVQD (reference sequence). The CDR3 runs 12 residues.

The rearrangement uses TRBV6-5 and TRBJ2-5; D ambiguous. CDR1 is MNHEY and CDR2 is SVGAGI in the germline V gene. V was cut by 1 base and J by 2 bases, with 5 bases left in between. This CDR3 spans 13 amino acids. CDR3 residues: CASSYWDQETQYF. DNA of the CDR3: TGTGCCAGCAGTTACTGGGATCAAGAGACCCAGTACTTC.

J is TRBJ2-5 and V is TRBV7-2; D is tentatively TRBD1 or TRBD2 (7 bases each). Trimming cost V 6 bases and J 5 bases, with 16 bases left between them. CDR3 length equals 14 residues. From germline, CDR1 is SGHTA and CDR2 FQGNSA. In nucleotides, the CDR3 is TGTGCCAGCAGTTCCAGGGGGAGGGGCGAGACCCAGTACTTC. It codes for CASSSRGRGETQYF. The complete variable domain, with remaining parts taken from reference TRBV7-2 and TRBJ2-5, reads GAGVSQSPSNKVTEKGKDVELRCDPISGHTALYWYRQSLGQGLEFLIYFQGNSAPDKSGLPSDRFSAERTGGSVSTLTIQRTQQEDSAVYLCASSSRGRGETQYFGPGTRLLVL.

CDR3 region: CASSQEQGAGTEAFF. DNA for the CDR3: TGCGCCAGCAGCCAAGAACAGGGGGCAGGCACTGAAGCTTTCTTT. The rearrangement joins TRBV4-3 to TRBJ1-1, with 9 bases that match TRBD1. After removal of 0 bases from V and 4 bases from J, the junction contained 3 bases not matched to a gene. The CDR3 runs to 15 residues. Germline V CDR1 and CDR2: LGHNA, YSLEER.

The genes are TRBV27 and TRBJ2-3; 8 nucleotides line up with TRBD2. Trimming took 2 bases from V and 2 from J; bases not matched to a gene: 6. Germline CDR1 is MNHEY and CDR2 is SMNVEV (reference sequence). There are 16 residues in the CDR3. Here the CDR3 DNA reads TGTGCCAGCAGTTTAGAGGGCGGGAGGCTCACAGATACGCAGTATTTT. It yields the protein CASSLEGGRLTDTQYF.

The chain uses TRBV28 and TRBJ2-7; 8 nucleotides line up with TRBD2. CDR1 and CDR2 (germline): MDHEN, SYDVKM. The CDR3 sequence is 14 residues long. V lost 3 bases and J lost 0; bases outside the gene matches: 1. The CDR3 loop reads CASSFGLASYEQYF. The CDR3 coding sequence is TGTGCCAGCAGTTTCGGACTAGCCTCCTACGAGCAGTACTTC.

This clone was picked up many times. J is TRBJ1-1 and V is TRBV6-2 or TRBV6-3, with a possible D match to TRBD1 (6 bases). The CDR3 length is 14 residues. Germline-derived CDR1 and CDR2 are MNHEY and SVGEGT. Trimming shortened V by 1 base and J by 6 bases, and 12 bases separated the two germline ends. As DNA, the CDR3 is TGTGCCAGCAGTTACTGGGGGACAATCGCTGAAGCTTTCTTT. Translating gives CASSYWGTIAEAFF.